The clone carrying this TCR beta chain was observed many times. These data come from a study of T cells in Graves' hyperthyroidism and ophthalmopathy. Germline V CDR1 and CDR2: DFQATT, SNEGSKA (reference sequence). The CDR3 length is 15 residues. J was trimmed by 2 bases and V by 5 bases; bases with no gene match: 9. Researchers amplified the TCR beta CDR3 regions from RNA transcripts. HTBI primers drove first-round RT-PCR of the TCR CDR3. TCRdb itself ran the multiplex PCR reads through MiXCR, one entry per CDR3 protein. The table has some 600,000 distinct CDR3 sequences, around 13% seen once. The sequence came from a woman in her twenties or thirties with Graves' hyperthyroidism that later progressed to Graves' ophthalmopathy. The rearrangement uses TRBV20-1 and TRBJ1-1, with 9 positions matching TRBD1. The source material was blood. The CDR3 loop reads CSAEPPDRGNTEAFF. The DNA of the CDR3 is TGCAGTGCTGAGCCCCCGGACAGGGGTAACACTGAAGCTTTCTTT.